These 25 T cell receptor beta chains share one sample of origin, sequenced in a study of shared clonotypes between healthy human individuals. Profiled with immunoSEQ multiplex PCR; TCRdb holds only in-frame clones, not every one. This sample has hundreds of thousands of clones, with 90% to 97% found just once. CD45RO-negative, CCR7-selected cells formed the naive CD8 fraction, which excluded terminally differentiated effector memory CD45RA+ cells. Sequenced input: naive CD8+ T cells sorted from blood. The receptors derive from a woman aged 25 to 39 in good health.

The genes are TRBV14 and TRBJ2-7; D call uncertain. CDR1 SGHDN and CDR2 FVKESK come from the germline V gene. This CDR3 spans 13 amino acids. V lost 0 bases to trimming and J lost 6 bases, with 9 bases between them. DNA for the CDR3: TGTGCCAGCAGCCAAGATTCCTATTTCGAGCAGTACTTC. Translated, it gives CASSQDSYFEQYF.

The gene calls are TRBV28 and TRBJ2-7; TRBD2 agrees at 10 bases. V was clipped by 1 base and J by 0 bases; unmatched bases: 9. Germline CDR1 reads MDHEN; CDR2 reads SYDVKM. CDR3 size: 18 residues. CDR3 protein: CASSLSLTSGLSSYEQYF. The CDR3 bases are TGTGCCAGCAGTTTATCTCTGACTAGCGGGCTCAGCTCCTACGAGCAGTACTTC.

The rearrangement joins TRBV7-7 to TRBJ2-7; the D gene is possibly TRBD1 (6 bases). CDR1 is SSHAT and CDR2 is FNYEAQ in the germline V gene (reference sequence). Deletions cut 1 base from V and 0 bases from J, with 10 bases between. The CDR3 sequence is 15 residues long. This chain's CDR3 is CASSLELTGSYEQYF. The CDR3 nucleotides are TGTGCCAGCAGCTTAGAGTTGACAGGCTCCTACGAGCAGTACTTC.

V usage is TRBV25-1 and J usage is TRBJ1-5, with a weak D call TRBD1 (5 bases). CDR3 length equals 16 residues. Germline V gene data show CDR1 as MGHDK and CDR2 as SYGVNS. V dropped 6 bases and J dropped 1 base, with 16 bases sitting between them. CDR3 protein: CASSSGGAASNQPQHF. The CDR3 DNA follows: TGTGCCAGCAGCTCAGGAGGGGCAGCCAGCAATCAGCCCCAGCATTTT.

The chain has TRBV7-9 and TRBJ2-7, with 7 positions matching TRBD1. Germline V gives CDR1 SEHNR, CDR2 FQNEAQ (reference sequence). CDR3 length: 14 residues. V gave up 5 bases and J gave up 12 bases; unmatched junction bases: 16. The CDR3: CASSDFDGTEDSYF. Here the CDR3 DNA reads TGTGCCAGCAGCGACTTTGACGGGACAGAGGACTCGTACTTC.

To note about this clone: Other DNA sequences in this specimen translate into the identical CDR3. The CDR3 DNA sequence: TGTGCCAGTAGTCCTGGACTAGCGGGAGGATACGAGCAGTACTTC. It codes for CASSPGLAGGYEQYF. V gene TRBV19 combines with J gene TRBJ2-7; 14 bases match TRBD2. The CDR3 runs to 15 residues. Germline V lookup: CDR1 LNHDA, CDR2 SQIVND (reference sequence). The ends lost 5 bases at V and 4 bases at J; junction bases unmatched: 4.

V gene TRBV29-1 combines with J gene TRBJ2-2; D is unclear. Germline CDR1 reads SQVTM; CDR2 reads ANQGSEA. The CDR3 covers 12 residues. V was cut by 6 bases and J by 5 bases, with 10 bases left in between. In nucleotides, the CDR3 is TGCAGCGTCCTTTGGCGGACCGGGGAGCTGTTTTTT. This codes for CSVLWRTGELFF.

The chain employs TRBV6-5 and TRBJ2-2; TRBD2 matches 8 bases. CDR1 is MNHEY and CDR2 is SVGAGI in the germline V gene. The CDR3 is made up of 15 amino acids. Trimming removed 5 bases from V and 6 bases from J; junction bases left unmatched: 8. The CDR3 region has the DNA TGTGCCAGCAGTCCCGGGACTAGTGTGCCCGGGGAGCTGTTTTTT. The encoded protein is CASSPGTSVPGELFF.

The chain carries TRBV11-2 and TRBJ1-1; D gene uncertain. Trimming took 2 bases from V and 6 from J, leaving 10 bases between them. Germline V gene sequence: CDR1 SGHAT, CDR2 FQNNGV. The CDR3 is made up of 13 amino acids. CDR3 protein: CASSLIARAEAFF. As DNA, the CDR3 is TGTGCCAGCAGCTTAATCGCTCGGGCTGAAGCTTTCTTT.

The V call is TRBV27, the J call TRBJ1-5; the D gene is possibly TRBD1 (5 bases). Germline-derived CDR1 and CDR2 are MNHEY and SMNVEV (reference sequence). The CDR3 is 15 amino acids. V lost 1 base and J lost 5, with 12 bases in between. The CDR3: CASSLFSRVDQPQHF. CDR3 bases: TGTGCCAGCAGTTTATTTTCCAGGGTCGATCAGCCCCAGCATTTT.

The chain carries TRBV5-4 and TRBJ2-5, with 10 nucleotides matching TRBD2. CDR3 size: 15 residues. The J segment lost 5 bases and the V segment lost 4 bases, leaving 8 bases of the junction unmatched. Germline CDR1 SGHNT, CDR2 YYREEE (reference sequence). The CDR3 region is CASSIASGSTETQYF. CDR3 bases: TGTGCCAGCAGCATTGCTAGCGGGAGTACGGAGACCCAGTACTTC.

The chain employs TRBV10-1 and TRBJ2-2; 9 bases line up with TRBD2. The CDR3 is 19 residues long. CDR1 is WNHNN, CDR2 SYGVQD, per germline (reference sequence). V gave up 2 bases and J gave up 5 bases; unmatched junction bases: 15. This CDR3 reads CASSEQLISGSVVTGELFF. The DNA of the CDR3 is TGCGCCAGCAGTGAGCAACTAATTAGCGGGAGCGTGGTAACCGGGGAGCTGTTTTTT.

The V call is TRBV27, the J call TRBJ2-7; 9 bases fit TRBD2. The CDR3 is 15 residues long. V was clipped by 11 bases and J by 5 bases; unmatched bases: 16. Germline CDR1 reads MNHEY; CDR2 reads SMNVEV (reference sequence). The chain's CDR3 is CAGLPWAGGLDEQYF. The CDR3 nucleotides are TGTGCCGGACTACCATGGGCGGGAGGGCTGGACGAGCAGTACTTC.

The chain carries TRBV27 and TRBJ2-3; no clear D. Germline V lookup: CDR1 MNHEY, CDR2 SMNVEV (reference sequence). The CDR3 totals 13 residues. The V gene lost 4 bases and the J gene lost 0 bases, with 5 bases spanning the gap. The CDR3 nucleotides read TGTGCCAGCAGTTACAGAAGCACAGATACGCAGTATTTT. Encoded protein: CASSYRSTDTQYF.

The rearrangement joins TRBV6-1 to TRBJ1-2; D not resolved. The CDR3 is 15 residues long. Trimming took off 2 bases at V and 4 bases at J, with 14 bases between the two ends. The germline CDR1 and CDR2 sequences are MNHNS and SASEGT. The chain's CDR3 is CASSEPTVPPYGYTF. The DNA of the CDR3 is TGTGCCAGCAGTGAACCGACCGTCCCCCCCTATGGCTACACCTTC.

The chain is built from TRBV27 and TRBJ2-7; D not resolved. This CDR3 spans 12 amino acids. The germline V gene has CDR1 MNHEY and CDR2 SMNVEV (reference sequence). Between the trimmed V and J ends, which lost 9 bases and 5 bases, there was a span of 14 bases. Here the CDR3 reads CASTYTLDEQYF. Here the CDR3 DNA reads TGTGCCAGTACTTACACGCTAGACGAGCAGTACTTC.

This chain links TRBV19 with TRBJ2-2, with 7 bases identical to TRBD1. From germline, CDR1 is LNHDA and CDR2 SQIVND (reference sequence). This CDR3 is 16 amino acids long. V shed 3 bases and J 4 bases; nucleotides not matched to a gene: 8. The CDR3 sequence is CASSMLRTGGTGELFF. The CDR3, as DNA: TGTGCCAGTAGTATGCTCCGGACAGGTGGCACCGGGGAGCTGTTTTTT.

This chain links TRBV9 with TRBJ1-3, with TRBD1 identical over 7 bases. The CDR3 is made up of 15 amino acids. V shed 4 bases and J 2 bases; nucleotides not matched to a gene: 6. Germline V lookup: CDR1 SGDLS, CDR2 YYNGEE. The CDR3 nucleotides read TGTGCCAGCAGCACCCTACAGGGGACTGGAAACACCATATATTTT. It encodes CASSTLQGTGNTIYF.

The rearrangement joins TRBV7-9 to TRBJ2-3, with TRBD2 matching over 13 bases. There are 14 residues in the CDR3. Germline lookup yields CDR1 SEHNR and CDR2 FQNEAQ (reference sequence). Losses at the gene ends were 5 bases for V and 13 bases for J; bases not matched to a gene: 9. The chain's CDR3 is CASSLRTSGGPEYF. The CDR3, as DNA: TGTGCCAGCAGCCTAAGGACTAGCGGGGGCCCGGAGTATTTT.

The count of this clone is one. This chain connects TRBV28 to TRBJ2-7; tentatively, D is TRBD2 (6 bases). This CDR3 spans 14 amino acids. V lost 3 bases and J 4 bases, leaving 13 bases between the germline ends. Germline CDR1 reads MDHEN; CDR2 reads SYDVKM. CDR3 amino acids: CASSLEGLVYEQYF. CDR3 coding DNA: TGTGCCAGCAGTTTGGAGGGATTAGTATACGAGCAGTACTTC.

This chain links TRBV28 with TRBJ1-1; D not certain. CDR3 length: 13 residues. Trimming pared 8 bases from V and 5 bases from J, leaving 15 bases between. The germline V gene encodes CDR1 MDHEN and CDR2 SYDVKM. The CDR3 region is CASGMAQWTEAFF. Here the CDR3 DNA reads TGTGCCAGCGGTATGGCACAGTGGACTGAAGCTTTCTTT.

The CDR3 spells CASSVITGSAYNEQFF. In DNA form, the CDR3 reads TGTGCCAGTAGCGTAATTACAGGGTCCGCCTACAATGAGCAGTTCTTC. This chain joins TRBV19 and TRBJ2-1; a possible D gene is TRBD1 (6 bases). This CDR3 is 16 amino acids long. The germline gives CDR1 LNHDA, CDR2 SQIVND (reference sequence). V shed 6 bases and J shed 2 bases, with 17 bases lying between them.

J is TRBJ2-2 and V is TRBV27, with D hard to call. V dropped 2 bases and J dropped 4 bases, with 8 bases sitting between them. The germline V gene encodes CDR1 MNHEY and CDR2 SMNVEV (reference sequence). This CDR3 is 14 amino acids long. This CDR3 is CASSLGETTGELFF. The CDR3, as DNA: TGTGCCAGCAGTTTAGGGGAAACCACCGGGGAGCTGTTTTTT.

The chain uses TRBV7-9 and TRBJ2-1; tentatively, D is TRBD2 (6 bases). CDR3 length: 17 amino acids. Per germline, CDR1 SEHNR and CDR2 FQNEAQ (reference sequence). With 0 bases removed from V and 4 bases from J, the gap between germline ends came to 16 bases. The CDR3: CASSLALGGVLYNEQFF. The CDR3 DNA reads TGTGCCAGCAGCTTAGCGCTGGGGGGAGTACTATACAATGAGCAGTTCTTC. Full variable domain (remainder filled in from reference TRBV7-9 and TRBJ2-1): DTGVSQNPRHKITKRGQNVTFRCDPISEHNRLYWYRQTLGQGPEFLTYFQNEAQLEKSRLLSDRFSAERPKGSFSTLEIQRTEQGDSAMYLCASSLALGGVLYNEQFFGPGTRLTVL.

The chain couples TRBV28 to TRBJ2-7, with D possibly being TRBD2 (7 bases). Germline V CDR1 and CDR2: MDHEN, SYDVKM. V lost 11 bases and J lost 0, with 11 bases in between. CDR3 size: 12 residues. In DNA, the CDR3 is TGTGCCTGCGGGGGCGTCTCCTACGAGCAGTACTTC. Amino acid sequence: CACGGVSYEQYF.